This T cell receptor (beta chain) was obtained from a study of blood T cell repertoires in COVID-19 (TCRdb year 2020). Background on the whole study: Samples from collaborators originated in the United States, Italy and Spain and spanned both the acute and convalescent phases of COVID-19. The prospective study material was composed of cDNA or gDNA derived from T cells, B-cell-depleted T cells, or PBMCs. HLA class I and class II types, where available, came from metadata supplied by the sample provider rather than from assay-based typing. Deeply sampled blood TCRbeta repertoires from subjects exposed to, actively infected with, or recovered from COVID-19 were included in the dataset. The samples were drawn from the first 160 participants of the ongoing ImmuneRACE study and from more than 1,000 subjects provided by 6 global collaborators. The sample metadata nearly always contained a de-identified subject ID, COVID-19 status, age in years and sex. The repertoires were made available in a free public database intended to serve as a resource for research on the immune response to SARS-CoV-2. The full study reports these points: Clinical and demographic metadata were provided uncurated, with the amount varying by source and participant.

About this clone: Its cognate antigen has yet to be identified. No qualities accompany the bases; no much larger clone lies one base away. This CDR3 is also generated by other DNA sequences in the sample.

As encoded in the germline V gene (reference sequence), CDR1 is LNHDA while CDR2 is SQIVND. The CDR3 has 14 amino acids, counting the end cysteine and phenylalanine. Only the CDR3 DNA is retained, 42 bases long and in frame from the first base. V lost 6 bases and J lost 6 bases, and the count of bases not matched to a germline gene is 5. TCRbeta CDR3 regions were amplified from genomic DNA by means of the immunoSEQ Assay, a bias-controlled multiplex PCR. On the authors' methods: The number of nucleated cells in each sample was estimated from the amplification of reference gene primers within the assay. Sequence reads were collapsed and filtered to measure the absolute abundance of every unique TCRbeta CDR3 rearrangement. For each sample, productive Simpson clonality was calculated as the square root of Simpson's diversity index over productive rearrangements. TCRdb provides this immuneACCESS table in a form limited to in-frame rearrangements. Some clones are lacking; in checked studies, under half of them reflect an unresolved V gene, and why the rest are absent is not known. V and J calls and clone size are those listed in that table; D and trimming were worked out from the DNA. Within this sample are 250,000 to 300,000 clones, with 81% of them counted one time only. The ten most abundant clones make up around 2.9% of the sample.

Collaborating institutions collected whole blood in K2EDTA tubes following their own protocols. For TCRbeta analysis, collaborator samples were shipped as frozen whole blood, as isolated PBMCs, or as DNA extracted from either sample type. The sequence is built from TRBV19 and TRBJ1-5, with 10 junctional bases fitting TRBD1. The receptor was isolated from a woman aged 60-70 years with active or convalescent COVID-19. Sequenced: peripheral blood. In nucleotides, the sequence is TGTGCCAGTAGCTCGACAGGGGGCGGTCAGCCCCAGCATTTT. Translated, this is CASSSTGGGQPQHF.